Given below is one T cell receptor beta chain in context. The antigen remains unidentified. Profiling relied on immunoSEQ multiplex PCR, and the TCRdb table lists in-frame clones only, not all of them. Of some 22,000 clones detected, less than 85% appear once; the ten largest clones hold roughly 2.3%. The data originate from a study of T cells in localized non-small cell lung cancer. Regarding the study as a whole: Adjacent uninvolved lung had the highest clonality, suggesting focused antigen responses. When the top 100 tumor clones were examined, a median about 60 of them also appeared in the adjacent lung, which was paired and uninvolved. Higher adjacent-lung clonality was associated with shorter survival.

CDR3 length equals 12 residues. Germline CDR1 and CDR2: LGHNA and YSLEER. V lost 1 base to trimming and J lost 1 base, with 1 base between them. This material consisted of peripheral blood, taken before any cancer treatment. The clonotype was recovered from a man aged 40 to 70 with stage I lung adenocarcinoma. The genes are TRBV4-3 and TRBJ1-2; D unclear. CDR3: CASSQVNYGYTF. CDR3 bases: TGCGCCAGCAGCCAAGTTAACTATGGCTACACCTTC.